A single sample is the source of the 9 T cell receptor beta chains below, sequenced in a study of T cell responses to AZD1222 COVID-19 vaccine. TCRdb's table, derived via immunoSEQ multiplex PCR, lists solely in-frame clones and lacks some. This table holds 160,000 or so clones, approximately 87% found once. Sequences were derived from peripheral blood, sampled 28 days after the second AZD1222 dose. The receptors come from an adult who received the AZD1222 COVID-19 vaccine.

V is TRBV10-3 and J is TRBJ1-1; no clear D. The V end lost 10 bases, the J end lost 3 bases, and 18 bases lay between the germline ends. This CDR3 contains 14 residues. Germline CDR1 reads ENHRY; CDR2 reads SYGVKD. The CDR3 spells CATQNSETYTEAFF. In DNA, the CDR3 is TGTGCCACCCAAAATTCCGAGACATACACTGAAGCTTTCTTT.

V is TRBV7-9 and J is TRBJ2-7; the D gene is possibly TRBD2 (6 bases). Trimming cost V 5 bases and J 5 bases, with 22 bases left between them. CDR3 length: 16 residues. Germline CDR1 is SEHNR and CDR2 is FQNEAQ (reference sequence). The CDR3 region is CASSMPRDLKGNEQYF. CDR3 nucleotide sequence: TGTGCCAGCAGCATGCCCCGGGACTTGAAGGGCAACGAGCAGTACTTC. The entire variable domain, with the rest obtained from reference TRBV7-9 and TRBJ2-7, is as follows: DTGVSQNPRHKITKRGQNVTFRCDPISEHNRLYWYRQTLGQGPEFLTYFQNEAQLEKSRLLSDRFSAERPKGSFSTLEIQRTEQGDSAMYLCASSMPRDLKGNEQYFGPGTRLTVT.

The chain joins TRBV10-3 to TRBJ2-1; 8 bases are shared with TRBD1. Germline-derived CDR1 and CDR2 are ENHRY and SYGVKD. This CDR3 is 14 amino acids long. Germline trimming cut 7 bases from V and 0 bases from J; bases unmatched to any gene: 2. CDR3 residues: CAITTGGSYNEQFF. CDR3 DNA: TGTGCCATCACTACAGGGGGCTCCTACAATGAGCAGTTCTTC.

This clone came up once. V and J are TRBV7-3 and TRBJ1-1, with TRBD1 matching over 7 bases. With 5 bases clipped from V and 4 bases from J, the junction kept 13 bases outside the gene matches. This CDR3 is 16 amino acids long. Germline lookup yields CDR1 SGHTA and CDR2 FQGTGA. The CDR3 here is CASSLYAGGAGTEAFF. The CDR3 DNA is TGTGCCAGCAGCCTCTACGCAGGGGGGGCGGGCACTGAAGCTTTCTTT.

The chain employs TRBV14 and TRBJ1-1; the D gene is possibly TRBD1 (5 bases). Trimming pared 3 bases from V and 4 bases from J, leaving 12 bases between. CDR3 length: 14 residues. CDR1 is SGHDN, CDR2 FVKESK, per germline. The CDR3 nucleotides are TGTGCCAGCAGCCAGGCAGGGATGTCCACTGAAGCTTTCTTT. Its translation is CASSQAGMSTEAFF.

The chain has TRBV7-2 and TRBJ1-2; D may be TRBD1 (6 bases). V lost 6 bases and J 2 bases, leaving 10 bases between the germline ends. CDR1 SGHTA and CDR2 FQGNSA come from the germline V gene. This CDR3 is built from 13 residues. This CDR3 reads CASRPDSNYGYTF. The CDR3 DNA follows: TGTGCCAGCAGACCGGACAGCAACTATGGCTACACCTTC.

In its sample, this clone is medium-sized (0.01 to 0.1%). CDR3 nucleotides: TGTGCCAGCAGCCATTTCACTCCGGGACTAGAAACAGATACGCAGTATTTT. It encodes CASSHFTPGLETDTQYF. The gene calls are TRBV14 and TRBJ2-3; 8 bases agree with TRBD2. There are 17 residues in the CDR3. CDR1 is SGHDN and CDR2 is FVKESK in the germline V gene. Losses at the gene ends were 3 bases for V and 3 bases for J; bases not matched to a gene: 11.

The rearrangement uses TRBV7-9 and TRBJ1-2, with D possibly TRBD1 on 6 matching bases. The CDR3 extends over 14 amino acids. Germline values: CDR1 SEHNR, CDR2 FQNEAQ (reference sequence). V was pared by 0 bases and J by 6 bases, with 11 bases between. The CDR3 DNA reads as TGTGCCAGCAGCTTAGCGCATGCAGGGGATGGCTACACCTTC. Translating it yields CASSLAHAGDGYTF.

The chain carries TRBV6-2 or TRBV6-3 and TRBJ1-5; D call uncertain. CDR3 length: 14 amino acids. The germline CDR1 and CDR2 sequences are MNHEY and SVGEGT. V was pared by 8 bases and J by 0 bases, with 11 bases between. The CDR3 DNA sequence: TGTGCCAGCCGTTGGGGAGGTAGCAATCAGCCCCAGCATTTT. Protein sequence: CASRWGGSNQPQHF.